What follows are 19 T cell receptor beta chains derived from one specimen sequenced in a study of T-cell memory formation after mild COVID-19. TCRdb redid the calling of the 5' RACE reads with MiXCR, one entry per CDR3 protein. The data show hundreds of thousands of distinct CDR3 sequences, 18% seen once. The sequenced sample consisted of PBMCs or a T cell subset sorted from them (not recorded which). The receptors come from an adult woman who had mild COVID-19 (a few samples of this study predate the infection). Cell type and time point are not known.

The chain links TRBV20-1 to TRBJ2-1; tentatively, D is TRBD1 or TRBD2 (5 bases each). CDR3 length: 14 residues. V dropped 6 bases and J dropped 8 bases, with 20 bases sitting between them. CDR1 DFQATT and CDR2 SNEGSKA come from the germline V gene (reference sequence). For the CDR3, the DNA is TGCAGTGCCAGGCCGGGGCTAGCAGTCTATGAGCAGTTCTTC. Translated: CSARPGLAVYEQFF.

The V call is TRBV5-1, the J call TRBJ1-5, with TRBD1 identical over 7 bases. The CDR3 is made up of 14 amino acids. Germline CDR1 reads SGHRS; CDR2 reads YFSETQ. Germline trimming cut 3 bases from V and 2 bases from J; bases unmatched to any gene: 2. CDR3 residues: CASSSGTGNQPQHF. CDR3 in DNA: TGCGCCAGCAGCTCAGGGACAGGCAATCAGCCCCAGCATTTT.

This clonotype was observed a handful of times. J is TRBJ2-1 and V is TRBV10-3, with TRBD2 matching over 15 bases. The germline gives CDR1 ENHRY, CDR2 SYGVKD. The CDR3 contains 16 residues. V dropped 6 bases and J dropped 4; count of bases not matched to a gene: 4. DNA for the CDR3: TGTGCCATCAGGAGGACTAGCGGGGGGGCTTACAATGAGCAGTTCTTC. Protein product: CAIRRTSGGAYNEQFF.

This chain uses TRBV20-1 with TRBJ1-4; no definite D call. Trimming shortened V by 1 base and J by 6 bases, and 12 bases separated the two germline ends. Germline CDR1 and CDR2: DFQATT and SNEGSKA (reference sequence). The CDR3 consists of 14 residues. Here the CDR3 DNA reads TGCAGTGCTAGAGGTAGCGGGGAGGATGAAAAACTGTTTTTT. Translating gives CSARGSGEDEKLFF.

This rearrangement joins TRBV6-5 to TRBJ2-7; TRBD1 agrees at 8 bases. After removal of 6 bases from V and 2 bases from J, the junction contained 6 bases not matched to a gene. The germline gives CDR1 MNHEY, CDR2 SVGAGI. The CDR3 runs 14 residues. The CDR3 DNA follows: TGTGCCAGCAGCAGGACAGGGCCTACCTACGAGCAGTACTTC. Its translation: CASSRTGPTYEQYF.

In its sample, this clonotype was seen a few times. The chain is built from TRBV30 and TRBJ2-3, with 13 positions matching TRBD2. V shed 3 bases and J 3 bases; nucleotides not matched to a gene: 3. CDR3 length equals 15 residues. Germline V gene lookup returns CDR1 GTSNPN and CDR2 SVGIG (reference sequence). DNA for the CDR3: TGTGCCTGGAGCCGACTAGCGGGAGGAACAGATACGCAGTATTTT. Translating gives CAWSRLAGGTDTQYF.

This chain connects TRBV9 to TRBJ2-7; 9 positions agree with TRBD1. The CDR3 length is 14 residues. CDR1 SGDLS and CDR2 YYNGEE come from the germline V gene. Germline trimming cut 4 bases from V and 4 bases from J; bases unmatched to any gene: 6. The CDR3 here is CASSFTGTGYEQYF. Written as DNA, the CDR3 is TGTGCCAGCAGCTTTACCGGGACAGGGTACGAGCAGTACTTC.

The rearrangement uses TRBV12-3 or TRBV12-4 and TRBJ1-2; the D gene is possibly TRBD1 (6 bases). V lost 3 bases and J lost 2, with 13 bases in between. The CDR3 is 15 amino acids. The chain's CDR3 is CASSFGGRVNYGYTF. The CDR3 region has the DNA TGTGCCAGCAGTTTTGGGGGCAGGGTAAACTATGGCTACACCTTC.

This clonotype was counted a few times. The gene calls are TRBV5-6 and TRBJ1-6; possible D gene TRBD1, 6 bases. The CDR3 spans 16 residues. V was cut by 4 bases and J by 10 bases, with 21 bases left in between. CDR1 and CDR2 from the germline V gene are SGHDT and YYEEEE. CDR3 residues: CASSPSRGGQGSPLHF. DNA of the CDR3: TGTGCCAGCAGCCCATCGAGGGGGGGCCAGGGGTCACCCCTCCACTTT.

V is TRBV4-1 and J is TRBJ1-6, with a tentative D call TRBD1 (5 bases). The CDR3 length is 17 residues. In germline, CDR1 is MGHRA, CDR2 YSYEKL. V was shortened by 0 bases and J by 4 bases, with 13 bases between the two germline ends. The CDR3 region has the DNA TGCGCCAGCAGCCAAGATGCCCAGGGACGGTATAATTCACCCCTCCACTTT. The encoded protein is CASSQDAQGRYNSPLHF.

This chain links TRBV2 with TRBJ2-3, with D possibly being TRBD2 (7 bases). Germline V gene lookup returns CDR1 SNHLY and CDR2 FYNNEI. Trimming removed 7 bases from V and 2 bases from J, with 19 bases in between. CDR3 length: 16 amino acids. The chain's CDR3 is CASKGGGPYVTDTQYF. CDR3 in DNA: TGTGCCAGCAAAGGGGGAGGGCCCTACGTCACAGATACGCAGTATTTT.

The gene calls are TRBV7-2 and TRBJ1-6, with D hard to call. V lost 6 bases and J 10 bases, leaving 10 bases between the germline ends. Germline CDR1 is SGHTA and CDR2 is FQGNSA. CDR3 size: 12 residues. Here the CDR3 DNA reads TGTGCCAGCAGTATAGGCGAATCACCCCTCCACTTT. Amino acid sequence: CASSIGESPLHF.

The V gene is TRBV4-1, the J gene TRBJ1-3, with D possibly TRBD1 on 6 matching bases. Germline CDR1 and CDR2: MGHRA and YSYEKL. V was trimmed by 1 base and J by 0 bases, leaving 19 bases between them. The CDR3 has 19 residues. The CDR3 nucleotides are TGCGCCAGCAGCCAAGGCCGGCGAACAGGGCCCCTCTCTGGAAACACCATATATTTT. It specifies CASSQGRRTGPLSGNTIYF.

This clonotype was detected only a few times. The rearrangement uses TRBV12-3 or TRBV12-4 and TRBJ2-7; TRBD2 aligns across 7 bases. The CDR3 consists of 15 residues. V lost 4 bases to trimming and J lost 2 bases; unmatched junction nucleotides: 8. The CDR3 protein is CASSCSGREPYEQYF. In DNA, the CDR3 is TGTGCCAGCAGTTGCAGTGGGAGGGAGCCCTACGAGCAGTACTTC.

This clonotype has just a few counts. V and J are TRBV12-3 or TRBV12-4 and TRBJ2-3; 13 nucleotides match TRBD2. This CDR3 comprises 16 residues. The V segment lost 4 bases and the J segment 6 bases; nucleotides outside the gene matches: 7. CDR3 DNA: TGTGCCAGCAGTTCGCCACTAGCGGGGGGGTCGGATACGCAGTATTTT. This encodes CASSSPLAGGSDTQYF.

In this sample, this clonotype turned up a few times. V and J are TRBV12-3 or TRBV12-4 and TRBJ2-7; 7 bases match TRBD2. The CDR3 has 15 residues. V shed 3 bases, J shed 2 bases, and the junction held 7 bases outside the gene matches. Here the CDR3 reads CASSLAWGGTYEQYF. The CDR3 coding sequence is TGTGCCAGCAGTTTGGCGTGGGGGGGGACCTACGAGCAGTACTTC.

The CDR3 DNA sequence: TGTGCCAGCAGCCCAAGCGGAGGACGGCCTACCTACGAGCAGTACTTC. Its translation: CASSPSGGRPTYEQYF. The J gene is TRBJ2-7, the V gene TRBV6-5, with D possibly TRBD2 on 5 matching bases. The CDR3 length is 16 residues. With 6 bases removed from V and 2 bases from J, the gap between germline ends came to 20 bases. Germline V CDR1 and CDR2: MNHEY, SVGAGI.

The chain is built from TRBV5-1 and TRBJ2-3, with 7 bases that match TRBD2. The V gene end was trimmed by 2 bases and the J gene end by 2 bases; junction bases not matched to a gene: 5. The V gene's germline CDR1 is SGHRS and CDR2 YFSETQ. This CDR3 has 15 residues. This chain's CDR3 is CASSFGTTVTDTQYF. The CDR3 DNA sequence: TGCGCCAGCAGCTTTGGGACTACCGTCACAGATACGCAGTATTTT. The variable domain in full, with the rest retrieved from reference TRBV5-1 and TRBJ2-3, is KAGVTQTPRYLIKTRGQQVTLSCSPISGHRSVSWYQQTPGQGLQFLFEYFSETQRNKGNFPGRFSGRQFSNSRSEMNVSTLELGDSALYLCASSFGTTVTDTQYFGPGTRLTVL.

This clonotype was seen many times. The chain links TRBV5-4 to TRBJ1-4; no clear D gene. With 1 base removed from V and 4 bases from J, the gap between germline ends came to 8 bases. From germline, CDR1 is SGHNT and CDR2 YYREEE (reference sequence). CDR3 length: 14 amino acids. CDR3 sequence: CASSLKGSNEKLFF. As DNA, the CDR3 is TGTGCCAGCAGCTTGAAAGGAAGTAATGAAAAACTGTTTTTT.